The sequence of this T cell receptor (beta chain) was determined in a study of cytomegalovirus exposure and HLA in healthy donors. Regarding the study as a whole: The study put some 150 TCR beta chains on its list as cytomegalovirus-associated. The majority of TCR sequences were rare, yet some public TCRs appeared in many donors.

This clone was seen only once. Antigen specificity is unknown. Generated by immunoSEQ multiplex PCR, the TCRdb table keeps only in-frame clones and is missing some. The sample consists of more than 45,000 clones, 91% of them appearing once. Trimming took off 0 bases at V and 5 bases at J, with 16 bases between the two ends. Looked up from germline, CDR1 is MGHRA and CDR2 is YSYEKL. The CDR3 totals 16 residues. The sequencing sample was made of PBMCs. The sequence came from a woman aged 25 to 39 in good health and CMV-seronegative. The chain recombines TRBV4-1 with TRBJ2-5, with a possible D match to TRBD2 (6 bases). The CDR3 coding sequence is TGCGCCAGCAGCCAAGATGGAGGCACTCGGGAGGAGACCCAGTACTTC. Residues: CASSQDGGTREETQYF.